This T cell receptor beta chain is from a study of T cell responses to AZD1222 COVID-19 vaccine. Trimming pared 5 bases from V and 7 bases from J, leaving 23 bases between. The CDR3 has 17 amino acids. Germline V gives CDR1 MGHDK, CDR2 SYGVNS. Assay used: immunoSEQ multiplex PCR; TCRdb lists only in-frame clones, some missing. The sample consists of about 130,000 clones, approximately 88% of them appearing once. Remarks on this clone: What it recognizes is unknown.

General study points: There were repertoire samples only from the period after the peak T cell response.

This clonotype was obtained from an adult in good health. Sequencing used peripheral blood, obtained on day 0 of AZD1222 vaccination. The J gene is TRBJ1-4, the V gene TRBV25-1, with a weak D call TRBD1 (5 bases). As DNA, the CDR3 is TGTGCCAGCAGTCCCTCGTGGACGGGGACGAGGAGTGAAAAACTGTTTTTT. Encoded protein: CASSPSWTGTRSEKLFF.